This T cell receptor beta chain was captured by sequencing in a study of cytomegalovirus exposure and HLA in healthy donors. V gave up 1 base and J gave up 4 bases, with 8 bases separating them. The CDR3 is made up of 13 amino acids. Germline V CDR1 and CDR2: MGHRA, YSYEKL. The PCR used 60 Vbeta and 13 Jbeta primers. Sequencing was performed with immunoSEQ multiplex PCR; in TCRdb, only in-frame clones are kept and a portion is missing. The table has some 110,000 clones, more than 65% seen once; the top ten hold about 0.8%. This TCR came from a boy between 10 and 17 years old in good health and CMV-seronegative. The specimen was PBMCs. The J gene is TRBJ2-7, the V gene TRBV4-1; weak D call: TRBD2 (5 bases). The CDR3 DNA follows: TGCGCCAGCAGCCAAGCCTCGGGGTACGAGCAGTACTTC. Translation: CASSQASGYEQYF.